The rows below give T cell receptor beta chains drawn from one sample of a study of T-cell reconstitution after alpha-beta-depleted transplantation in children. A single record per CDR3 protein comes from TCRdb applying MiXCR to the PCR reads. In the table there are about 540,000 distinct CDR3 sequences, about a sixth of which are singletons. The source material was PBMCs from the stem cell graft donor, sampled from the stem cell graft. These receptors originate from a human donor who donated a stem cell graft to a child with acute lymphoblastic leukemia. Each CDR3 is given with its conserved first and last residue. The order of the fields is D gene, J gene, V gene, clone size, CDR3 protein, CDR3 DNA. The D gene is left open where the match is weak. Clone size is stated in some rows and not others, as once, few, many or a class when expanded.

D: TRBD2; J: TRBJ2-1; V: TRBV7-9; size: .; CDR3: CASNLPGGRSYNEQFF; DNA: TGTGCCAGCAACCTACCGGGCGGGAGGTCCTACAATGAGCAGTTCTTC
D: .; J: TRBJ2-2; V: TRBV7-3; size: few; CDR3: CASSSPRTDTNTGELFF; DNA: TGTGCCAGCAGCTCCCCTCGGACAGACACGAACACCGGGGAGCTGTTTTTT
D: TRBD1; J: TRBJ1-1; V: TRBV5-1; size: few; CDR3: CASSPGQGAMNTEAFF; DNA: TGCGCCAGCAGCCCCGGACAGGGGGCTATGAACACTGAAGCTTTCTTT
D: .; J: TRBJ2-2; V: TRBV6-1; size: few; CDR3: CASSAQGLGTGELFF; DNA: TGTGCCAGCAGTGCCCAGGGGCTGGGCACCGGGGAGCTGTTTTTT
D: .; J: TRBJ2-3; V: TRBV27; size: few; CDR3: CASSLLPDSFSTDTQYF; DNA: TGTGCCAGCAGTTTACTCCCGGACTCCTTCAGCACAGATACGCAGTATTTT
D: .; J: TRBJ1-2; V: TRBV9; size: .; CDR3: CASSEGSRSGYTF; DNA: TGTGCCAGCAGCGAGGGGTCCCGGAGTGGCTACACCTTC
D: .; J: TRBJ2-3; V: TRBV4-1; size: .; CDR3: CASSQLQGPTQYF; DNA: TGCGCCAGCAGCCAATTACAGGGCCCGACGCAGTATTTT
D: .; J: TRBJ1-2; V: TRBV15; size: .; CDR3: CATSRDSRGNGYTF; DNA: TGTGCCACCAGCAGAGATTCCCGGGGGAATGGCTACACCTTC
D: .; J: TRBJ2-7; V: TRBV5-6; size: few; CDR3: CASSPTPPYEQYF; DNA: TGTGCCAGCAGCCCGACCCCACCCTACGAGCAGTACTTC
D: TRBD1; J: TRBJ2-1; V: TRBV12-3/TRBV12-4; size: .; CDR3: CASSDRGEANEQFF; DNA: TGTGCCAGCAGCGACAGGGGGGAGGCCAATGAGCAGTTCTTC
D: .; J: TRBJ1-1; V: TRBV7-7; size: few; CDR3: CASSFTRTGRNTEAFF; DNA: TGTGCCAGCAGCTTTACCCGGACGGGGAGGAACACTGAAGCTTTCTTT
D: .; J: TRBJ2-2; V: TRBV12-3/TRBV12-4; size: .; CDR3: CASMGGNGELFF; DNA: TGTGCCAGCATGGGAGGTAACGGGGAGCTGTTTTTT
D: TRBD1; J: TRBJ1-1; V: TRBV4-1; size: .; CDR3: CASSQTRDRGTEAFF; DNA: TGCGCCAGCAGCCAAACACGGGACAGGGGGACTGAAGCTTTCTTT
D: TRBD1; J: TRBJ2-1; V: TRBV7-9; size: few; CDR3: CASSLGASGQGIGEQFF; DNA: TGTGCCAGCAGCTTAGGAGCTTCCGGACAGGGGATTGGTGAGCAGTTCTTC
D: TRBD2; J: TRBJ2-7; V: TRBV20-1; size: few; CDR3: CSASPGTSGRVSYEQYF; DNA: TGCAGTGCTAGTCCCGGGACTAGCGGGAGGGTCTCGTACGAGCAGTACTTC
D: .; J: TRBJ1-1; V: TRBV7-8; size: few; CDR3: CASSLGIAGSTEAFF; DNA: TGTGCCAGCAGCTTAGGTATAGCGGGATCGACTGAAGCTTTCTTT
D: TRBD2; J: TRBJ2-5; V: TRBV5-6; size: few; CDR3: CASSGLAVQETQYF; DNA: TGTGCCAGCAGTGGACTAGCAGTCCAAGAGACCCAGTACTTC
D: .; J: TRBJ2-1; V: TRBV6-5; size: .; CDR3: CASSYQASANEQFF; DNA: TGTGCCAGCAGTTACCAGGCTTCAGCCAATGAGCAGTTCTTC
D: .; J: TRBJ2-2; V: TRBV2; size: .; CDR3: CASSFYDSDAGELFF; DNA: TGTGCCAGCAGCTTCTATGACAGTGACGCCGGGGAGCTGTTTTTT
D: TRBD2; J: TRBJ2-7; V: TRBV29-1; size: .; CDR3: CSVETSGSSYEQYF; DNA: TGCAGCGTTGAGACTAGCGGTAGCTCCTACGAGCAGTACTTC
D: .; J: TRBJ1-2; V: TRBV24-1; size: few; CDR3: CATSDPGRSYGYTF; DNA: TGTGCCACCAGTGATCCAGGGCGATCCTATGGCTACACCTTC
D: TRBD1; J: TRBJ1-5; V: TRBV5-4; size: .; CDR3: CASSLVSPDRERGYSNQPQHF; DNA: TGTGCCAGCAGCTTGGTATCCCCGGACAGGGAAAGGGGCTATAGCAATCAGCCCCAGCATTTT
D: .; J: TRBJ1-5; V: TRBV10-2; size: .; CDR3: CASGRGFNQPQHF; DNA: TGCGCCAGCGGCAGGGGCTTCAATCAGCCCCAGCATTTT
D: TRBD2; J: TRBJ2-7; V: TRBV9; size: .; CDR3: CASSVGSSGSFNEQYF; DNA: TGTGCCAGCAGCGTAGGATCCAGCGGGAGCTTCAACGAGCAGTACTTC